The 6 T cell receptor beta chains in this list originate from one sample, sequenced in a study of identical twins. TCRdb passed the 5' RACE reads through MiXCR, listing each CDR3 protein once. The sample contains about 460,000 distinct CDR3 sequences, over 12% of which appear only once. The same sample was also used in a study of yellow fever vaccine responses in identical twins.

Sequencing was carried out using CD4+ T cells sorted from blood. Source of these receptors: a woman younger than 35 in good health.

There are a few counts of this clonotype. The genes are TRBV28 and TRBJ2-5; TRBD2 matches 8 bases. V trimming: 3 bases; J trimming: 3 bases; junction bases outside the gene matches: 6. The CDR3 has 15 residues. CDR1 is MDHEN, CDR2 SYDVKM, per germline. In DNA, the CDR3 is TGTGCCAGCAGTTTGGTGGGACTAGGGGAAGAGACCCAGTACTTC. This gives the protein CASSLVGLGEETQYF.

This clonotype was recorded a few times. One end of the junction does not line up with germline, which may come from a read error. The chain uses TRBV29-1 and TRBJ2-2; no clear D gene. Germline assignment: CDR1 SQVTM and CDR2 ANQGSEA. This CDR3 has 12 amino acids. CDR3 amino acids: CSVNANTRELFF. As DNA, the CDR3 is TGCAGCGTTAATGCCAACACCCGGGAGCTGTTTTTT.

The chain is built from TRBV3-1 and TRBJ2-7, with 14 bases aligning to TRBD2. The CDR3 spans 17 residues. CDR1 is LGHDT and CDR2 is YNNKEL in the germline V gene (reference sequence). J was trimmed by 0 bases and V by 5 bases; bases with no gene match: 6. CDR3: CASSIYGTSGSSYEQYF. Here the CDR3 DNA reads TGTGCCAGCAGCATATACGGGACTAGCGGGAGCTCCTACGAGCAGTACTTC.

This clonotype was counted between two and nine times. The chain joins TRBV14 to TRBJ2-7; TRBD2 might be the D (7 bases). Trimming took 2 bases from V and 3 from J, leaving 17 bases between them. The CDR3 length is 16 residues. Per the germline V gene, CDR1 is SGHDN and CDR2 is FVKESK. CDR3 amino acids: CASSQSGAGDYYEQYF. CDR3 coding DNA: TGTGCCAGCAGCCAATCAGGGGCTGGGGACTACTACGAGCAGTACTTC.

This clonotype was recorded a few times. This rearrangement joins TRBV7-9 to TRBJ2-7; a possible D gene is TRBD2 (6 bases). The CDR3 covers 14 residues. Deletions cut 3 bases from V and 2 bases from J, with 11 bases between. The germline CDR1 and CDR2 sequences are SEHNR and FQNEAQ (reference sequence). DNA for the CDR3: TGTGCCAGCAGCTTTCGGGAGAAGACCTACGAGCAGTACTTC. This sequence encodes CASSFREKTYEQYF.

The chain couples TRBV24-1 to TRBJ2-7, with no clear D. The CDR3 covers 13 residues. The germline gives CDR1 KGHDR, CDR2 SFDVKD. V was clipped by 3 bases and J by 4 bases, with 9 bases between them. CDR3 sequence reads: CATSDTSDYEQYF. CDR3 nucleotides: TGTGCCACCAGTGATACCTCTGATTACGAGCAGTACTTC.